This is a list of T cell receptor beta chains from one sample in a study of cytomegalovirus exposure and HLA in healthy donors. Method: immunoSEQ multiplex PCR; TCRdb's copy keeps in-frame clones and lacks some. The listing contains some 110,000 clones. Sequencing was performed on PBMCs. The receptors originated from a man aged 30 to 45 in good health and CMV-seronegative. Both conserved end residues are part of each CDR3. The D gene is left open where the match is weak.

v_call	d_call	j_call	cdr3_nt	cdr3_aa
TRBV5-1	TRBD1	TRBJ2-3	TGCGCCAGCTTCGGACAGGGGGCCGGAGATACGCAGTATTTT	CASFGQGAGDTQYF
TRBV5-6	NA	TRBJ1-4	TGTGCCAGCAGCTTCGGAACTAATGAAAAACTGTTTTTT	CASSFGTNEKLFF
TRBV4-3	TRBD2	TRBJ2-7	TGCGCCAGCAGCCAAGGACTAGCGGCTGGCTACGAGCAGTACTTC	CASSQGLAAGYEQYF
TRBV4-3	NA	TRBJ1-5	TGCGCCAGCAGCCAAGATTTCGGCCCCGGGGATCAGCCCCAGCATTTT	CASSQDFGPGDQPQHF
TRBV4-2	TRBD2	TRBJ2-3	TGTGCCAGCAGCCAAGTAGCGGGGGGAACACGAGATACGCAGTATTTT	CASSQVAGGTRDTQYF
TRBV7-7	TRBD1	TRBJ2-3	TGTGCCAGCAGCTCCGGGACAGGGACTTCAGATACGCAGTATTTT	CASSSGTGTSDTQYF
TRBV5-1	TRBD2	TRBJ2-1	TGCGCCAGCAGCTTGGGTCTGATCAATGGGAGGGATGAGCAGTTCTTC	CASSLGLINGRDEQFF
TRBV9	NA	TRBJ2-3	TGTGCCAGCAGCAGTAGGGGCGGGGCTAGCACAGATACGCAGTATTTT	CASSSRGGASTDTQYF
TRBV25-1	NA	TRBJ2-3	TGTGCCAGCAGTAACAGGATCCCGGGCACAGATACGCAGTATTTT	CASSNRIPGTDTQYF
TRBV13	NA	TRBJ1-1	TGTGCCAGCAGCTTAGCGGCTGAAGCTTTCTTT	CASSLAAEAFF
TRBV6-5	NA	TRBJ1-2	TGTGCCAGCAGTTACAAGGAGTCGGGTGGCTACACCTTC	CASSYKESGGYTF
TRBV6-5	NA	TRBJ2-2	TGTGCCAGCCGAGTTACGGGAATCGGGGAGCTGTTTTTT	CASRVTGIGELFF
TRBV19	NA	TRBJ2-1	TGTGCCAGTAGCCCCCCCCGGGCAGGGGTTAGGGATGAGCAGTTCTTC	CASSPPRAGVRDEQFF
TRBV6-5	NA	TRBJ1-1	TGTGCCAGCAGTCCAGGGTTTTCGGAAGCTTTCTTT	CASSPGFSEAFF
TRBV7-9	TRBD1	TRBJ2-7	TGTGCCAGCAGCTCCCGGGACAGGGCCTACGAGCAGTACTTC	CASSSRDRAYEQYF
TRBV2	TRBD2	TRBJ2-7	TGTGCCAGCAGGCCCCCGGGGGGGCCCGAGCAGTACTTC	CASRPPGGPEQYF
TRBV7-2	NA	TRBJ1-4	TGTGCCAGCAGAGGGGGGGGGCGAGCAACTAATGAAAAACTGTTTTTT	CASRGGGRATNEKLFF
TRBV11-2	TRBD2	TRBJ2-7	TGTGCCAGCAGCTTGACTAGCGGGGCCCACGAGCAGTACTTC	CASSLTSGAHEQYF
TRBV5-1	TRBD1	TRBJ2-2	TGCGCCAGCACCTACGACAGGGTCACCGGGGAGCTGTTTTTT	CASTYDRVTGELFF
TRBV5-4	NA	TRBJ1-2	TGTGCCAGCAGCCCGGGTGGGGGCCTCTATGGCTACACCTTC	CASSPGGGLYGYTF
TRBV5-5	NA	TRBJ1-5	TGTGCCAGCAGCCTTAGCCTACAAGCTGGCAATCAGCCCCAGCATTTT	CASSLSLQAGNQPQHF
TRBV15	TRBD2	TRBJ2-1	TGTGCCACCAGCAGAGAGGGAGCGGGGGCTAAAAACTCCTACAATGAGCAGTTCTTC	CATSREGAGAKNSYNEQFF
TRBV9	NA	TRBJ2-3	TGTGCCAGCAGCTCACCAATGACAGGTTTCACAGATACGCAGTATTTT	CASSSPMTGFTDTQYF
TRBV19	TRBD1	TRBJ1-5	TGTGCCAGTAGTAAGACAGGGCGCTCCCAGCATTTT	CASSKTGRSQHF
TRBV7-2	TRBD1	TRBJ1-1	TGTGCCAGCAGCTTGGAGACAGGGGTAGAAGCTTTCTTT	CASSLETGVEAFF
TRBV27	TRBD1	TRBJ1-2	TGTGCCAGCAGTGCCTTCGCCGGGACAGGGCAGACGGTGGTTGGCTACACCTTC	CASSAFAGTGQTVVGYTF
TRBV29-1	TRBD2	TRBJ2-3	TGCAGCGTGCCTTTAGCGGGGGGGCCGGGAGATACGCAGTATTTT	CSVPLAGGPGDTQYF
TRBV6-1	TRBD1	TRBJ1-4	TGTGCCAGCAGTCGGGACAGGGGGGTTGAAAAACTGTTTTTT	CASSRDRGVEKLFF